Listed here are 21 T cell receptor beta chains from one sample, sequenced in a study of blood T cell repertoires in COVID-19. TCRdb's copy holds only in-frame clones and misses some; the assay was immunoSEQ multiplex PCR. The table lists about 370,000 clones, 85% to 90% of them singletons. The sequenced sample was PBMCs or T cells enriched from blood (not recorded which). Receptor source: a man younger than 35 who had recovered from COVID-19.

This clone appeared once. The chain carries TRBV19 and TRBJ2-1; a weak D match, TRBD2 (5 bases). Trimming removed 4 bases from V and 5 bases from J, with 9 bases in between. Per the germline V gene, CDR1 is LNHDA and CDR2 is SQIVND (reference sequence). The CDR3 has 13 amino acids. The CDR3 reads CASSRLPNNEQFF. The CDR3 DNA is TGTGCCAGTAGTAGACTACCCAACAATGAGCAGTTCTTC.

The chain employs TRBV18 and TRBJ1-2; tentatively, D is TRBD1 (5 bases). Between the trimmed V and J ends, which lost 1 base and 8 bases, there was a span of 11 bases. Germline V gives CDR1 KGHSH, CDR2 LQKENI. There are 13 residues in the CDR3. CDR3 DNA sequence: TGTGCCAGCTCACCACGTGAGGACATCGGCTACACCTTC. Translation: CASSPREDIGYTF.

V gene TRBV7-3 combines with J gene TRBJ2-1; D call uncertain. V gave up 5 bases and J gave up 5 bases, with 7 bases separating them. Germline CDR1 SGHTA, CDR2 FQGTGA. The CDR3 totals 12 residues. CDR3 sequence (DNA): TGTGCCAGCAGCCGACTCAACAATGAGCAGTTCTTC. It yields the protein CASSRLNNEQFF.

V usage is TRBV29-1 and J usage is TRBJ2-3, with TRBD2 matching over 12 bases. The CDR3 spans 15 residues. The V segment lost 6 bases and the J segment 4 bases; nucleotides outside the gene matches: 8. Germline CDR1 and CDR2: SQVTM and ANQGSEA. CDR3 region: CSVALLAGGPDTQYF. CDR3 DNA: TGCAGCGTGGCCCTGCTAGCGGGAGGGCCAGATACGCAGTATTTT.

Here the CDR3 reads CASSQDFGQTNYGYTF. For the CDR3, the DNA is TGTGCCAGCAGCCAAGATTTCGGACAAACTAACTATGGCTACACCTTC. The chain links TRBV3-1 (or the pseudogene TRBV3-2) to TRBJ1-2; D might be TRBD1 (5 bases). Germline CDR1 is LGHDT and CDR2 is YNNKEL (reference sequence). The CDR3 runs 16 residues. V lost 0 bases and J 0 bases, leaving 11 bases between the germline ends.

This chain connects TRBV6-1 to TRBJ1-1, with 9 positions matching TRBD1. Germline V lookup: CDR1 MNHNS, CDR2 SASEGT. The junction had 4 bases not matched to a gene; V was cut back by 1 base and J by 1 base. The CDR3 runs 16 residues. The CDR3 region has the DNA TGTGCCAGCAGTGAAGAAACAGGGGGCGCGAACACTGAAGCTTTCTTT. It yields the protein CASSEETGGANTEAFF.

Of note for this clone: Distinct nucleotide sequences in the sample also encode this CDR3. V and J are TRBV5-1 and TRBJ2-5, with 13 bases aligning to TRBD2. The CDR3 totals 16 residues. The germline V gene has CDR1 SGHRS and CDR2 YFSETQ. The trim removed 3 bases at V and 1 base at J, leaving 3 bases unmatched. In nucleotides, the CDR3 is TGCGCCAGCAGCTCACTAGCGGGAGGGCCCCAAGAGACCCAGTACTTC. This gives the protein CASSSLAGGPQETQYF. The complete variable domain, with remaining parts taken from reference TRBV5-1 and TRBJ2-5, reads KAGVTQTPRYLIKTRGQQVTLSCSPISGHRSVSWYQQTPGQGLQFLFEYFSETQRNKGNFPGRFSGRQFSNSRSEMNVSTLELGDSALYLCASSSLAGGPQETQYFGPGTRLLVL.

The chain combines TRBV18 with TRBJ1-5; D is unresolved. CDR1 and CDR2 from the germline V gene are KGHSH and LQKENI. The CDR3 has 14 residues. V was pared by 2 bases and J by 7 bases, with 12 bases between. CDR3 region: CASSPFRVGQPQHF. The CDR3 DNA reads TGTGCCAGCTCACCATTTCGGGTTGGGCAGCCCCAGCATTTT.

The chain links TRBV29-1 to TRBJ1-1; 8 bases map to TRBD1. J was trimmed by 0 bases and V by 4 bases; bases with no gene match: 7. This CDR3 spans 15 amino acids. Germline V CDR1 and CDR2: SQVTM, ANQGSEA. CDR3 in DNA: TGCAGCGTTGTCCGTACAGGGGGGATGAACACTGAAGCTTTCTTT. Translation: CSVVRTGGMNTEAFF.

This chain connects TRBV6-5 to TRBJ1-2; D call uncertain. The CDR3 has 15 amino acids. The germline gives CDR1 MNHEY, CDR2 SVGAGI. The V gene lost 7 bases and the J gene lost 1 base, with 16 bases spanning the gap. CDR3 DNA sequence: TGTGCCAGCACTCGGGATATGGCACATAACTATGGCTACACCTTC. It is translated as CASTRDMAHNYGYTF.

CDR3: CAISESEAVNTGELFF. The DNA for the CDR3 is TGTGCCATCAGTGAGTCGGAAGCGGTGAACACCGGGGAGCTGTTTTTT. The rearrangement joins TRBV10-3 to TRBJ2-2, with D perhaps matching TRBD2 (5 bases). The CDR3 contains 16 residues. V lost 0 bases, J lost 1 base, and 9 bases lay in between. The germline V gene has CDR1 ENHRY and CDR2 SYGVKD.

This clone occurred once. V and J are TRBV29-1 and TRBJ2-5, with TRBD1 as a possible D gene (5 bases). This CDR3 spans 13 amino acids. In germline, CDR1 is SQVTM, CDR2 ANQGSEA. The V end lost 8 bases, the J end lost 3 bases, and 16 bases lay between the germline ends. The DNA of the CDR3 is TGCAGCTCCAGGGCTCCTCAGAAAGAGACCCAGTACTTC. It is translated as CSSRAPQKETQYF.

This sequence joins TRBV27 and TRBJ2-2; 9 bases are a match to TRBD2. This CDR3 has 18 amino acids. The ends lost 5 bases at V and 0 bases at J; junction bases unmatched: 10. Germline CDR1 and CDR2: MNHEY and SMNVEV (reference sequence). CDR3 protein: CASSTLMRGGPNTGELFF. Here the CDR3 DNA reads TGTGCCAGCAGTACTCTTATGCGGGGGGGCCCGAACACCGGGGAGCTGTTTTTT.

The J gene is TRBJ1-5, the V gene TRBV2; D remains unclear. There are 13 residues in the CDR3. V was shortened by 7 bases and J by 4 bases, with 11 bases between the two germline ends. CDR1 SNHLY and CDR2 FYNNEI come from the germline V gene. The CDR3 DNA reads TGTGCCAGCAACGCAGGCCCTAATCAGCCCCAGCATTTT. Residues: CASNAGPNQPQHF.

The chain's CDR3 is CATSRGTPSSGGEARYNEQFF. As DNA, the CDR3 is TGTGCCACCAGCAGAGGGACTCCGTCTAGCGGGGGGGAAGCTCGGTACAATGAGCAGTTCTTC. This chain joins TRBV15 and TRBJ2-1; 12 bases are shared with TRBD2. This CDR3 contains 21 residues. The germline CDR1 and CDR2 sequences are LNHNV and YYDKDF (reference sequence). With 1 base clipped from V and 4 bases from J, the junction kept 17 bases outside the gene matches.

The DNA for the CDR3 is TGCGGGGGGGCCTCTGGAAACACCATATATTTT. It translates to CGGASGNTIYF. The chain has TRBV20-1 and TRBJ1-3, with D maybe TRBD1 (6 bases). The V gene's germline CDR1 is DFQATT and CDR2 SNEGSKA (reference sequence). This CDR3 region has 11 residues.

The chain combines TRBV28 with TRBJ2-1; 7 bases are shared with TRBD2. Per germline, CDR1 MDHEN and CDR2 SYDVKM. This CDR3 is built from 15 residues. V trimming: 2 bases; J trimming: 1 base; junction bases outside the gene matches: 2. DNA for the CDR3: TGTGCCAGCAGTTTAGGGGGAGGGTCCTACAATGAGCAGTTCTTC. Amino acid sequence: CASSLGGGSYNEQFF.

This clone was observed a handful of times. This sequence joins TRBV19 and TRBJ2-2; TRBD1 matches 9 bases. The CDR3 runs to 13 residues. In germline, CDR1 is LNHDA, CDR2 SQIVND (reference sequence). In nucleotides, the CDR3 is TGTGCAAGCTACAGGGGGCGCGGCGGGGAGCTGTTTTTT. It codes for CASYRGRGGELFF.

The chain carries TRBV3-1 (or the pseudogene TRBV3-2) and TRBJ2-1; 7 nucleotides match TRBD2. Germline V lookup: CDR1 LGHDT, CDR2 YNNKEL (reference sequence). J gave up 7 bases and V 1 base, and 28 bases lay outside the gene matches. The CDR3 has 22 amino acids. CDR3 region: CASSQVFGVGAGLFPQRNEQFF. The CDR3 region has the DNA TGTGCCAGCAGCCAAGTTTTCGGAGTCGGAGCGGGACTATTCCCGCAGAGGAATGAGCAGTTCTTC.

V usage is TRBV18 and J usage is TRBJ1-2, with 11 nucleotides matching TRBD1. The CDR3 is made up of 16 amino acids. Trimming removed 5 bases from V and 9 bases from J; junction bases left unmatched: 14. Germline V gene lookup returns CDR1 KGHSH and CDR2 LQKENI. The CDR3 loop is CASSAVGTGGGMSYTF. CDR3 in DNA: TGTGCCAGCTCAGCGGTCGGGACAGGGGGAGGTATGAGCTACACCTTC.

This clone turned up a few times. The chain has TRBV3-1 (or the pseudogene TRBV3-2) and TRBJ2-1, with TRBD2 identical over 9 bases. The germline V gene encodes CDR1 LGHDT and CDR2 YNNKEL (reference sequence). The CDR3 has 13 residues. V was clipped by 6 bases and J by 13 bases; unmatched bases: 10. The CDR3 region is CASRPISGGFQFF. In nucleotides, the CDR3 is TGTGCCAGCAGACCAATCAGCGGGGGGTTTCAGTTCTTC.